Listed below are T cell receptor beta chains from one sample, sequenced in a study of cytomegalovirus exposure and HLA in healthy donors. Assay: immunoSEQ multiplex PCR; the TCRdb copy retains only in-frame clones and omits some. The table includes around 150,000 clones, more than 75% detected once. The source material was PBMCs. All receptors come from a girl aged 2-15 years in good health and CMV-seropositive. Each CDR3 is given with its conserved first and last residue. D genes are given only for firm matches. A row's size may be missing; if present it is once, few, many or a size class.

CDR3 protein	CDR3 DNA	V gene	CDR3 length	D gene	J gene	clone size
CAWIPGVGAEAFF	TGTGCCTGGATACCTGGGGTAGGGGCTGAAGCTTTCTTT	TRBV30	13	-	TRBJ1-1	once
CASSGSNQRGNTGELFF	TGTGCCAGCAGCGGATCTAACCAGCGGGGGAACACCGGGGAGCTGTTTTTT	TRBV7-3	17	TRBD2	TRBJ2-2	few
CASSHREPTNTGELFF	TGTGCCAGCAGCCACCGGGAACCCACGAACACCGGGGAGCTGTTTTTT	TRBV7-2	16	-	TRBJ2-2	-
CASHTGSTGELFF	TGTGCCAGTCACACAGGGAGCACCGGGGAGCTGTTTTTT	TRBV19	13	-	TRBJ2-2	-
CASSVSGGELFF	TGTGCCAGCAGCGTTTCGGGCGGGGAGCTGTTTTTT	TRBV9	12	-	TRBJ2-2	-
CAWSGGQMYEQYF	TGTGCCTGGAGTGGCGGACAGATGTACGAGCAGTACTTC	TRBV30	13	-	TRBJ2-7	-
CASSVEGTSGRFTDTQYF	TGTGCCAGCAGCGTAGAAGGGACTAGCGGGAGGTTCACAGATACGCAGTATTTT	TRBV9	18	TRBD2	TRBJ2-3	-
CASSQSRTAYGDTF	TGTGCCAGCAGCCAATCGCGGACAGCATATGGTGACACCTTC	TRBV7-9	14	-	TRBJ1-2	-
CASSPRVGSVLIYNEQFF	TGTGCCAGCTCACCACGAGTGGGCAGTGTCCTAATATACAATGAGCAGTTCTTC	TRBV18	18	-	TRBJ2-1	-
CASSLLQGREQYF	TGCGCCAGCAGCTTACTACAGGGGCGCGAGCAGTACTTC	TRBV5-1	13	TRBD1	TRBJ2-7	-
CASIADTQYF	TGTGCCAGCATCGCAGATACGCAGTATTTT	TRBV25-1	10	-	TRBJ2-3	-
CASSLVGLLSQYF	TGTGCCAGCAGCTTAGTGGGACTTCTTTCCCAGTACTTC	TRBV7-9	13	-	TRBJ2-5	-
CAKASTGTHYEQYF	TGTGCCAAGGCCTCAACCGGGACTCACTACGAGCAGTACTTC	TRBV9	14	-	TRBJ2-7	-
CASSQAQRTDTQYF	TGTGCCAGCAGCCAGGCCCAACGAACAGATACGCAGTATTTT	TRBV14	14	-	TRBJ2-3	-
CASSRRKTYEQYF	TGTGCCAGCAGCCGCAGGAAAACCTACGAGCAGTACTTC	TRBV2	13	-	TRBJ2-7	-
CASSGWTRQETQYF	TGTGCCAGCAGCGGATGGACTAGACAAGAGACCCAGTACTTC	TRBV7-9	14	TRBD2	TRBJ2-5	few
CAWRAWDTQYF	TGTGCCTGGAGAGCTTGGGATACGCAGTATTTT	TRBV30	11	-	TRBJ2-3	-
CASKSIYRDTLSNQPQHF	TGTGCCAGTAAATCCATCTACCGGGACACGCTTAGCAATCAGCCCCAGCATTTT	TRBV19	18	-	TRBJ1-5	-
CASTRDRVNTEAFF	TGTGCCAGCACCCGGGACAGAGTGAACACTGAAGCTTTCTTT	TRBV6-5	14	TRBD1	TRBJ1-1	few
CASSFSQGGREKLFF	TGTGCCAGCAGTTTCTCGCAGGGAGGCCGTGAAAAACTGTTTTTT	TRBV27	15	-	TRBJ1-4	-
CASSLWAETRTNTGELFF	TGTGCCAGCAGCCTCTGGGCAGAGACTAGGACGAACACCGGGGAGCTGTTTTTT	TRBV4-2	18	-	TRBJ2-2	-
CSASMNTEAFF	TGCAGTGCTAGCATGAACACTGAAGCTTTCTTT	TRBV20-1	11	-	TRBJ1-1	few
CASSLSATGVRGYTF	TGTGCCAGCAGTTTATCGGCGACAGGGGTTCGTGGCTACACCTTC	TRBV27	15	TRBD1	TRBJ1-2	-
CASSLSRTTGELFF	TGTGCCAGCAGTTTATCGAGAACCACCGGGGAGCTGTTTTTT	TRBV27	14	-	TRBJ2-2	-
CASSATTYNEQFF	TGTGCCAGCAGCGCGACAACTTACAATGAGCAGTTCTTC	TRBV9	13	-	TRBJ2-1	-
CASRTGVNTEAFF	TGCGCCAGCAGAACAGGGGTGAACACTGAAGCTTTCTTT	TRBV10-2	13	TRBD1	TRBJ1-1	once
CASSLLAGEGTDTQYF	TGTGCCAGCAGTTTACTAGCGGGAGAGGGCACAGATACGCAGTATTTT	TRBV28	16	TRBD2	TRBJ2-3	few
CASSQEGLAGDNEQFF	TGTGCCAGCAGCCAGGAAGGACTAGCGGGAGATAATGAGCAGTTCTTC	TRBV4-2	16	TRBD2	TRBJ2-1	-
CASSTDRGGHSNQPQHF	TGTGCCAGTAGTACGGACAGGGGGGGGCATAGCAATCAGCCCCAGCATTTT	TRBV19	17	TRBD1	TRBJ1-5	-
CASRAGVSGELFF	TGTGCCAGCAGGGCAGGGGTTTCCGGGGAGCTGTTTTTT	TRBV27	13	-	TRBJ2-2	few
CASSGRGVGFGYTF	TGTGCCAGCAGTGGCAGGGGCGTCGGGTTTGGCTACACCTTC	TRBV27	14	-	TRBJ1-2	-
CASSQLGASYNEQFF	TGTGCCAGCAGCCAACTAGGGGCGAGCTACAATGAGCAGTTCTTC	TRBV14	15	-	TRBJ2-1	-
CASTPIGQGGHGYTF	TGTGCCAGCACCCCAATAGGACAGGGCGGGCATGGCTACACCTTC	TRBV6-5	15	TRBD1	TRBJ1-2	-
CASSGLGGNTEAFF	TGTGCCAGCAGTGGGTTAGGGGGGAACACTGAAGCTTTCTTT	TRBV28	14	-	TRBJ1-1	-
CASSFSDRVYYEQYF	TGTGCCAGCAGTTTTTCTGACAGGGTCTACTACGAGCAGTACTTC	TRBV28	15	TRBD1	TRBJ2-7	-
CASTTDRFYGYTF	TGTGCCAGTACCACCGACAGGTTTTATGGCTACACCTTC	TRBV19	13	-	TRBJ1-2	-
CASSLKFGATTEAFF	TGTGCCAGCAGCTTAAAGTTTGGGGCCACGACAGAAGCTTTCTTT	TRBV11-2	15	-	TRBJ1-1	-
CAWSPRGARNTIYF	TGTGCCTGGAGTCCTCGGGGGGCAAGAAACACCATATATTTT	TRBV30	14	-	TRBJ1-3	-
CSVTRDTDTQYF	TGCAGCGTCACTAGGGACACAGATACGCAGTATTTT	TRBV29-1	12	-	TRBJ2-3	-
CASSPDRVWGKNIQYF	TGTGCCAGCAGCCCAGACAGGGTATGGGGCAAAAACATTCAGTACTTC	TRBV5-5	16	TRBD1	TRBJ2-4	-
CASSISPHNEQFF	TGTGCCAGCAGCATTAGCCCCCACAATGAGCAGTTCTTC	TRBV7-8	13	-	TRBJ2-1	-
CASSFSPGETQPQHF	TGCGCCAGCAGCTTTTCCCCAGGGGAGACTCAGCCCCAGCATTTT	TRBV5-1	15	-	TRBJ1-5	-
CASVPLGTGHPYEQYF	TGTGCCAGCGTACCCCTCGGGACAGGGCACCCCTACGAGCAGTACTTC	TRBV27	16	TRBD1	TRBJ2-7	once
CASTSPVLAEQFF	TGTGCCAGCACCTCCCCAGTCCTAGCGGAGCAGTTCTTC	TRBV5-6	13	-	TRBJ2-1	-
CASSRLTGGEDTQYF	TGCGCCAGCAGCCGCCTTACGGGGGGGGAGGATACGCAGTATTTT	TRBV4-1	15	TRBD2	TRBJ2-3	-